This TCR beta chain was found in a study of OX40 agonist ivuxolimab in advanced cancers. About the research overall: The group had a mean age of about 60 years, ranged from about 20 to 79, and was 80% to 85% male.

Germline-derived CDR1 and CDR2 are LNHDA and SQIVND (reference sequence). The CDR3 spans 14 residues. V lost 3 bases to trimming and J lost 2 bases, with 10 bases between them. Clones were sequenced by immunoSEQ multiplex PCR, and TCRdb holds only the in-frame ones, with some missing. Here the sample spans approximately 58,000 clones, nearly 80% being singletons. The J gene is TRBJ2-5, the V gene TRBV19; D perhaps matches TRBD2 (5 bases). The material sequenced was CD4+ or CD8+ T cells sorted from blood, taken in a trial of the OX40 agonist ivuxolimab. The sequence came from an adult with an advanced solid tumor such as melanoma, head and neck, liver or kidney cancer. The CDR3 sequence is CASSIPGSQETQYF. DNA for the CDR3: TGTGCCAGTAGTATTCCGGGGTCTCAAGAGACCCAGTACTTC.